The clone carrying this T cell receptor (beta chain) was counted a single time. What it recognizes is unknown. This CDR3 is 15 amino acids long. J lost 0 bases, V lost 2 bases, and 6 bases had no gene match. Germline CDR1 is GTSNPN and CDR2 is SVGIG (reference sequence). It was with 60 Vbeta and 13 Jbeta primers that the PCR ran. Data came from immunoSEQ multiplex PCR; TCRdb stores just in-frame clones and leaves some out. The profile shows 100,000 to 150,000 clones, about three quarters of them singletons. This entry belongs to a study of cytomegalovirus exposure and HLA in healthy donors. Points from the study as a whole: Roughly uniform depth of sequencing across donors was assumed in presence/absence analyses. A later look showed TCR association rates differing by HLA locus, highest for DRB1 and lowest for HLA-C.

V gene TRBV30 combines with J gene TRBJ1-2, with 7 nucleotides matching TRBD1. The material sequenced was PBMCs. The receptor was isolated from a human donor in good health. CDR3 loop: CAWSHRDRANYGYTF. The CDR3 DNA reads as TGTGCCTGGAGTCATCGGGACAGAGCTAACTATGGCTACACCTTC. Together with reference TRBV30 and TRBJ1-2, the CDR3 gives the full variable domain: SQTIHQWPATLVQPVGSPLSLECTVEGTSNPNLYWYRQAAGRGLQLLFYSVGIGQISSEVPQNLSASRPQDRQFILSSKKLLLSDSGFYLCAWSHRDRANYGYTFGSGTRLTVV.